The 18 T cell receptor beta chains listed next were all sequenced from one sample in a study of early T cells in non-severe SARS-CoV-2 infection. Each CDR3 protein is one row after TCRdb ran MiXCR on the 5' RACE reads. The profile shows about 64,000 distinct CDR3 sequences, roughly 9% of them singletons. The input for sequencing was whole blood, taken at baseline. The receptor source for this set is an adult who was a healthcare worker with PCR-confirmed SARS-CoV-2 infection or an uninfected control (not recorded which).

This chain connects TRBV6-6 to TRBJ2-2; D is undetermined. The CDR3 extends over 12 amino acids. From germline, CDR1 is MNHNY and CDR2 SVGAGI (reference sequence). Trimming stripped 7 bases from V and 8 bases from J, with 11 bases between. This chain's CDR3 is CASITPWGELFF. The CDR3 DNA reads as TGTGCCAGCATCACCCCATGGGGGGAGCTGTTTTTT.

There are a few counts of this clonotype. J is TRBJ1-2 and V is TRBV4-2; a weak D match, TRBD1 (6 bases). CDR1 LGHNA and CDR2 YNFKEQ come from the germline V gene. This CDR3 is built from 14 residues. V lost 0 bases and J lost 4, with 9 bases in between. The CDR3 DNA reads TGTGCCAGCAGCCAAGATACAGGGACCTATGGCTACACCTTC. Protein sequence: CASSQDTGTYGYTF.

V is TRBV27 and J is TRBJ1-5; D gene unclear. The CDR3 consists of 15 residues. CDR1 and CDR2 (germline): MNHEY, SMNVEV (reference sequence). Between the trimmed V and J ends, which lost 5 bases and 3 bases, there was a span of 14 bases. Here the CDR3 reads CASSLRREVNQPQHF. Written as DNA, the CDR3 is TGTGCCAGCAGTCTTAGAAGAGAAGTCAATCAGCCCCAGCATTTT.

There are a few counts of this clonotype. The chain joins TRBV20-1 to TRBJ1-2; no reliable D call. From germline, CDR1 is DFQATT and CDR2 SNEGSKA (reference sequence). V was clipped by 6 bases and J by 0 bases, with 5 bases between them. The CDR3 spans 11 residues. The CDR3 protein is CSAAANYGYTF. For the CDR3, the DNA is TGCAGTGCCGCGGCTAACTATGGCTACACCTTC.

This clonotype has more than one count but fewer than ten. The chain has TRBV12-3 or TRBV12-4 and TRBJ2-3; 14 nucleotides agree with TRBD2. The trim removed 5 bases at V and 0 bases at J, leaving 22 bases unmatched. The CDR3 sequence is 23 residues long. CDR3 coding DNA: TGTGCCAGCAGTCCCCTAGGTCCCGGACTAGCGGGAGGCATTGTTCTAAGCACAGATACGCAGTATTTT. It codes for CASSPLGPGLAGGIVLSTDTQYF.

V gene TRBV9 combines with J gene TRBJ2-2, with D tentatively TRBD2 (6 bases). CDR1 is SGDLS and CDR2 is YYNGEE in the germline V gene. With 0 bases removed from V and 0 bases from J, the gap between germline ends came to 9 bases. The CDR3 length is 16 residues. CDR3: CASSVGAGSNTGELFF. The CDR3 nucleotides read TGTGCCAGCAGCGTAGGTGCGGGGTCGAACACCGGGGAGCTGTTTTTT.

In this sample, this clonotype turned up a few times. The CDR3 loop reads CASGLALGADTQYF. Here the CDR3 DNA reads TGCGCCAGCGGATTAGCGTTGGGGGCCGATACGCAGTATTTT. The rearrangement uses TRBV5-1 and TRBJ2-3; a possible D gene is TRBD1 (6 bases). This CDR3 is built from 14 residues. The V end lost 7 bases, the J end lost 6 bases, and 18 bases lay between the germline ends. The germline gives CDR1 SGHRS, CDR2 YFSETQ.

This clonotype was counted between two and nine times. The chain employs TRBV5-1 and TRBJ2-3, with D unclear. The V end lost 0 bases, the J end lost 5 bases, and 10 bases lay between the germline ends. CDR3 length equals 14 residues. The V gene's germline CDR1 is SGHRS and CDR2 YFSETQ. CDR3 DNA sequence: TGCGCCAGCAGCTTGGCCCAGGTTGAAGATACGCAGTATTTT. Amino acids: CASSLAQVEDTQYF.

This clonotype was seen at least ten times. The chain links TRBV27 to TRBJ2-7; 9 bases line up with TRBD1. The J segment lost 5 bases and the V segment lost 5 bases, leaving 13 bases of the junction unmatched. The CDR3 length is 16 residues. From germline, CDR1 is MNHEY and CDR2 SMNVEV (reference sequence). CDR3 coding DNA: TGTGCCAGCAGTCGGTTACCGGGACAGGGTGACCACGAGCAGTACTTC. Translated: CASSRLPGQGDHEQYF.

This clonotype has only a few counts. The V gene is TRBV7-2, the J gene TRBJ2-7; TRBD2 matches 11 bases. Germline V CDR1 and CDR2: SGHTA, FQGNSA. This CDR3 comprises 15 residues. With 6 bases clipped from V and 0 bases from J, the junction kept 4 bases outside the gene matches. For the CDR3, the DNA is TGTGCCAGCAGACGGACTAGCGGGTACTCCTACGAGCAGTACTTC. Its translation is CASRRTSGYSYEQYF.

Many counts were recorded for this clonotype. The chain couples TRBV7-2 to TRBJ1-2; unclear D gene. The CDR3 has 13 residues. The germline V gene has CDR1 SGHTA and CDR2 FQGNSA. Trimming stripped 4 bases from V and 8 bases from J, with 14 bases between. CDR3 sequence (DNA): TGTGCCAGCAGCTCGGGAGAGTCCTGGGGCTACACCTTC. It encodes CASSSGESWGYTF.

This clonotype came up a few times. The chain carries TRBV5-4 and TRBJ2-3, with 9 positions matching TRBD2. CDR3 length: 15 amino acids. V trimming: 2 bases; J trimming: 3 bases; junction bases outside the gene matches: 4. CDR1 and CDR2 (germline): SGHNT, YYREEE (reference sequence). CDR3 sequence reads: CASSFSSGRTDTQYF. CDR3 DNA: TGTGCCAGCAGCTTTTCGAGCGGGAGGACAGATACGCAGTATTTT.

The sample holds many counts of this clonotype. The chain carries TRBV11-2 and TRBJ2-2; 11 bases align to TRBD1. Germline CDR1 SGHAT, CDR2 FQNNGV. V was clipped by 6 bases and J by 6 bases; unmatched bases: 3. The CDR3 sequence is 14 residues long. This chain's CDR3 is CASRSGQGAGELFF. CDR3 nucleotides: TGTGCCAGCAGATCGGGACAGGGGGCCGGGGAGCTGTTTTTT.

This clonotype was observed at least ten times. The chain recombines TRBV18 with TRBJ1-2; TRBD1 might be the D (6 bases). With 5 bases removed from V and 7 bases from J, the gap between germline ends came to 17 bases. Germline V gives CDR1 KGHSH, CDR2 LQKENI. There are 14 residues in the CDR3. In DNA form, the CDR3 reads TGTGCCAGCTCAGGGGACAATGGCTTTCCTGGCTACACCTTC. Residues: CASSGDNGFPGYTF. The full variable domain, in which reference TRBV18 and TRBJ1-2 provide the parts outside the CDR3, is NAGVMQNPRHLVRRRGQEARLRCSPMKGHSHVYWYRQLPEEGLKFMVYLQKENIIDESGMPKERFSAEFPKEGPSILRIQQVVRGDSAAYFCASSGDNGFPGYTFGSGTRLTVV.

This clonotype appeared many times. The CDR3 here is CSTGTSGYNEQFF. DNA of the CDR3: TGCAGCACCGGGACTAGCGGTTACAATGAGCAGTTCTTC. The chain recombines TRBV20-1 with TRBJ2-1; TRBD2 matches 11 bases. Germline V gene lookup returns CDR1 DFQATT and CDR2 SNEGSKA (reference sequence). CDR3 length: 13 residues.

The rearrangement joins TRBV7-2 to TRBJ1-1; D gene unclear. This CDR3 is 13 amino acids long. V lost 0 bases to trimming and J lost 6 bases, with 8 bases between them. CDR1 is SGHTA and CDR2 is FQGNSA in the germline V gene. For the CDR3, the DNA is TGTGCCAGCAGCTTAGCGCCAACAGCTGAAGCTTTCTTT. Encoded protein: CASSLAPTAEAFF. The variable domain in full, with the rest retrieved from reference TRBV7-2 and TRBJ1-1, is GAGVSQSPSNKVTEKGKDVELRCDPISGHTALYWYRQSLGQGLEFLIYFQGNSAPDKSGLPSDRFSAERTGGSVSTLTIQRTQQEDSAVYLCASSLAPTAEAFFGQGTRLTVV.

The chain uses TRBV7-2 and TRBJ2-2; 10 bases map to TRBD1. Per germline, CDR1 SGHTA and CDR2 FQGNSA. The CDR3 is 16 amino acids. The V segment lost 5 bases and the J segment 5 bases; nucleotides outside the gene matches: 8. The CDR3 DNA sequence: TGTGCCAGCAGCCGGAGGACAGGGGGTTATACCGGGGAGCTGTTTTTT. Amino acid sequence: CASSRRTGGYTGELFF.

The CDR3 loop reads CSATDRADSPLHF. For the CDR3, the DNA is TGCAGTGCTACGGACAGGGCCGATTCACCCCTCCACTTT. V is TRBV20-1 and J is TRBJ1-6; 8 bases align to TRBD1. Germline V gene sequence: CDR1 DFQATT, CDR2 SNEGSKA (reference sequence). The CDR3 consists of 13 residues. The trim removed 4 bases at V and 8 bases at J, leaving 4 bases unmatched.